These T cell receptor beta chains were read from a single sample in a study of T cells after yellow fever vaccination. TCRdb recomputed calls from the 5' RACE reads with MiXCR, one row per CDR3 protein. The sample holds hundreds of thousands of distinct CDR3 sequences, approximately 13% seen once. The sample consisted of PBMCs, taken on the day of the yellow fever booster vaccination. The source is a man aged 25-45 years who received the YFV17D yellow fever vaccine. Each CDR3 is given with its conserved first and last residue. A D gene is named only where the DNA matches it firmly. Clone size is stated in some rows and not others, as once, few, many or a class when expanded.

TRBV5-8	TRBJ2-1	NA	TRBD1	CASSWGFGTGGNEQFF	TGTGCCAGCAGCTGGGGATTCGGGACAGGGGGGAATGAGCAGTTCTTC
TRBV28	TRBJ2-2	few	NA	CATSLGGAGGELFF	TGTGCCACTTCACTGGGGGGGGCAGGCGGGGAGCTGTTTTTT
TRBV20-1	TRBJ1-4	NA	NA	CSATDRRGNEKLFF	TGCAGTGCTACTGACAGGCGGGGGAATGAAAAACTGTTTTTT
TRBV6-2/TRBV6-3	TRBJ2-7	many	TRBD2	CASSLRGGYEQYF	TGTGCCAGCAGTTTACGGGGGGGATACGAGCAGTACTTC
TRBV20-1	TRBJ2-3	NA	NA	CSAREWNANTQYF	TGCAGTGCTAGAGAGTGGAATGCAAATACGCAGTATTTT
TRBV10-3	TRBJ2-2	NA	NA	CAISGSEGLRSGELFF	TGTGCCATCAGTGGTTCAGAAGGGCTTCGGTCCGGGGAGCTGTTTTTT
TRBV6-6	TRBJ1-1	many	NA	CASSLDGNTEAFF	TGTGCCAGCAGTTTAGACGGGAACACTGAAGCTTTCTTT
TRBV5-1	TRBJ2-3	NA	NA	CASSLVPGRTDTQYF	TGCGCCAGCAGCTTGGTTCCAGGACGCACAGATACGCAGTATTTT
TRBV12-3/TRBV12-4	TRBJ1-2	few	NA	CASSLVSYGYTF	TGTGCCAGCAGTTTAGTCAGCTATGGCTACACCTTC
TRBV12-3/TRBV12-4	TRBJ1-4	NA	NA	CASSFGYANEKLFF	TGTGCCAGCAGTTTCGGGTACGCTAATGAAAAACTGTTTTTT
TRBV5-1	TRBJ2-1	few	NA	CASSLGSPVGEQFF	TGCGCCAGCAGCTTGGGGTCCCCCGTGGGTGAGCAGTTCTTC
TRBV29-1	TRBJ2-5	NA	NA	CSVELGAGETQYF	TGCAGCGTTGAATTGGGGGCGGGAGAGACCCAGTACTTC
TRBV20-1	TRBJ1-4	many	NA	CSASPLNEKLFF	TGCAGTGCTAGTCCCCTTAATGAAAAACTGTTTTTT
TRBV6-1	TRBJ2-1	NA	TRBD1	CASSHRTGGGNEQFF	TGTGCCAGCAGTCATAGGACAGGGGGAGGGAATGAGCAGTTCTTC
TRBV20-1	TRBJ1-5	few	NA	CSADRAYNQPQHF	TGCAGTGCTGACCGGGCCTACAATCAGCCCCAGCATTTT
TRBV20-1	TRBJ2-5	NA	TRBD2	CSASRLADQETQYF	TGCAGTGCTAGTAGACTAGCGGACCAAGAGACCCAGTACTTC
TRBV11-2	TRBJ2-3	few	NA	CASSFSMVTDTQYF	TGTGCCAGCAGCTTTAGTATGGTGACAGATACGCAGTATTTT
TRBV7-9	TRBJ2-5	few	NA	CASSLVIEETQYF	TGTGCCAGCAGCTTAGTTATTGAGGAGACCCAGTACTTC
TRBV20-1	TRBJ1-1	NA	TRBD1	CSAPAGGQGNTEAFF	TGCAGTGCTCCCGCGGGCGGACAGGGGAACACTGAAGCTTTCTTT
TRBV7-2	TRBJ2-1	NA	NA	CASSRDVENEQFF	TGTGCCAGCAGCCGGGATGTAGAAAATGAGCAGTTCTTC
TRBV4-2	TRBJ1-4	few	NA	CASSPGSENEKLFF	TGTGCCAGCAGCCCCGGGTCGGAAAATGAAAAACTGTTTTTT
TRBV6-1	TRBJ2-7	few	NA	CASSEPRSSYEQYF	TGTGCCAGCAGTGAACCTAGGAGCTCCTACGAGCAGTACTTC
TRBV4-3	TRBJ2-1	NA	TRBD2	CASSQDRGLAASEQFF	TGCGCCAGCAGCCAAGACCGGGGACTAGCGGCTTCCGAGCAGTTCTTC
TRBV28	TRBJ2-1	few	NA	CASSPRELHEQFF	TGTGCCAGCAGTCCACGGGAGCTCCATGAGCAGTTCTTC
TRBV12-5	TRBJ2-7	NA	NA	CASGLGGYEQYF	TGTGCTAGTGGTCTCGGGGGTTACGAGCAGTACTTC
TRBV19	TRBJ2-3	NA	NA	CASVDTPTDTQYF	TGTGCCAGTGTGGACACCCCCACAGATACGCAGTATTTT
TRBV20-1	TRBJ1-6	NA	NA	CSPLGGGPRNNSPLHF	TGCAGCCCCTTAGGGGGGGGGCCTAGGAATAATTCACCCCTCCACTTT
TRBV6-5	TRBJ2-4	many	TRBD1	CASSYRGQGKNIQYF	TGTGCCAGCAGTTACCGCGGACAGGGGAAAAACATTCAGTACTTC
TRBV7-3	TRBJ1-2	few	NA	CASPRTNYGYTF	TGTGCCAGCCCTAGGACTAACTATGGCTACACCTTC
TRBV20-1	TRBJ2-1	few	TRBD2	CSASFLSSGSYNEQFF	TGCAGTGCTAGTTTTTTGTCTAGCGGGAGCTACAATGAGCAGTTCTTC
TRBV5-4	TRBJ2-3	NA	TRBD2	CASSPGGSGITTDTQYF	TGTGCCAGCAGCCCCGGTGGTAGCGGGATAACTACAGATACGCAGTATTTT
TRBV18	TRBJ2-1	NA	TRBD1	CASSSGTGGNYNEQFF	TGTGCCAGCTCGTCCGGGACAGGGGGAAACTACAATGAGCAGTTCTTC